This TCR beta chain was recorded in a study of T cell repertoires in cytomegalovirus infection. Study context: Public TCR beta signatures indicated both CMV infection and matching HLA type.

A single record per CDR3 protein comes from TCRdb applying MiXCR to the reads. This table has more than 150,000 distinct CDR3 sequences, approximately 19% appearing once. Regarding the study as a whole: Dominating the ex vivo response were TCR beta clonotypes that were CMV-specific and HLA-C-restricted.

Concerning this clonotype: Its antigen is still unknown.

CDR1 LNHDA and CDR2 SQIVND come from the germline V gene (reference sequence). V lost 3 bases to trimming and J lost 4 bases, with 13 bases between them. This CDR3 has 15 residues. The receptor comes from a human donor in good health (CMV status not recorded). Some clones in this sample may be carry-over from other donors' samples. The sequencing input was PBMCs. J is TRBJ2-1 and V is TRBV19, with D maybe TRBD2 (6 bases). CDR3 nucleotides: TGTGCCAGTAGTATGTGGTCTAGCGCTTACAATGAGCAGTTCTTC. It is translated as CASSMWSSAYNEQFF.